This entry concerns a single T cell receptor beta chain. Its antigen remains unidentified. This specimen comes from a study of T cells in localized non-small cell lung cancer. General study findings and limits: There was higher T cell clonality in uninvolved adjacent lung than in tumor, and it was highest there.

Repertoires were generated with immunoSEQ multiplex PCR, while TCRdb's copy carries only in-frame clones and drops some. The repertoire consists of roughly 30,000 clones, with approximately 94% occurring once and the leading ten covering more than 0.7%. The V segment lost 4 bases and the J segment 0 bases; nucleotides outside the gene matches: 5. The CDR3 is made up of 15 amino acids. The V gene's germline CDR1 is SEHNR and CDR2 FQNEAQ (reference sequence). The clonotype originates from a woman aged 40 to 75 with stage I lung adenocarcinoma. The source was peripheral blood, collected before any cancer treatment. The chain links TRBV7-9 to TRBJ1-1; 7 bases match TRBD1. The CDR3 DNA reads TGTGCCAGCAGCTCCCGGACAGGTATGAACACTGAAGCTTTCTTT. Protein: CASSSRTGMNTEAFF.